This record looks at one T cell receptor (beta chain) sequence and its context. The naive CD8 fraction comprised CD45RO-negative cells positively selected for CCR7 and excluded terminally differentiated effector memory CD45RA+ cells. The record originates from a study of shared clonotypes between healthy human individuals. Per germline, CDR1 MDHEN and CDR2 SYDVKM. Trimming pared 4 bases from V and 1 base from J, leaving 7 bases between. This CDR3 is 13 amino acids long. Using immunoSEQ multiplex PCR, the repertoire was profiled, and TCRdb retains in-frame clones only, with some absent. Of over 800,000 clones detected, nearly 95% appear once; the ten largest clones hold about 25%.

This sequence originates from a man aged 30 to 45 in good health. The sequenced sample consisted of naive CD8+ T cells sorted from blood. The chain uses TRBV28 and TRBJ1-1; D call uncertain. As DNA, the CDR3 is TGTGCCAGCAGTTCCTGGCGGAACACTGAAGCTTTCTTT. Translating gives CASSSWRNTEAFF. The full variable domain, rest sourced from reference TRBV28 and TRBJ1-1, is DVKVTQSSRYLVKRTGEKVFLECVQDMDHENMFWYRQDPGLGLRLIYFSYDVKMKEKGDIPEGYSVSREKKERFSLILESASTNQTSMYLCASSSWRNTEAFFGQGTRLTVV.